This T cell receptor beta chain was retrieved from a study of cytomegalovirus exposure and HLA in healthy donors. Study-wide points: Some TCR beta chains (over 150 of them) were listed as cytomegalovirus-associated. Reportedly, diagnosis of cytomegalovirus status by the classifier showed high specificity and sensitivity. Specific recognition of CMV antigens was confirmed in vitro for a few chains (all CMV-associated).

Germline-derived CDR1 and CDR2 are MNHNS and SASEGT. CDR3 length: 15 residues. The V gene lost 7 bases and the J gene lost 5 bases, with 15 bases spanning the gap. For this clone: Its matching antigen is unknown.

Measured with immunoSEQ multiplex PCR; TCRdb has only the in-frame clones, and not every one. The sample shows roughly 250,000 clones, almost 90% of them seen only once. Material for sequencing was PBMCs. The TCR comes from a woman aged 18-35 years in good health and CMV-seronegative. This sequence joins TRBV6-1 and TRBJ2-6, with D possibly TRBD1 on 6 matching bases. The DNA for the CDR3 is TGTGCCAGCACCTACACAGGGTATCGGGCCAACGTCCTGACTTTC. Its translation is CASTYTGYRANVLTF.